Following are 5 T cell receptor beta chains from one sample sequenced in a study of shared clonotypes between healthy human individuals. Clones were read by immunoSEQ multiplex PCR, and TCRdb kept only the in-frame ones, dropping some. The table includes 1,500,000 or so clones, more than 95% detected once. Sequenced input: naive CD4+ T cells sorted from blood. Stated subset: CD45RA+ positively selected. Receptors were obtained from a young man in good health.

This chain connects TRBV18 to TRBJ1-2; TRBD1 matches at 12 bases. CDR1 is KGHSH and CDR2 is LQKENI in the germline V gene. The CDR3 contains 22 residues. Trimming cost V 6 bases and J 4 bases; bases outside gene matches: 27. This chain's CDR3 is CASSGLTGTGGLFSRIGYGYTF. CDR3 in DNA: TGTGCCAGCTCGGGATTAACCGGGACAGGGGGCCTATTTTCGCGAATAGGCTATGGCTACACCTTC.

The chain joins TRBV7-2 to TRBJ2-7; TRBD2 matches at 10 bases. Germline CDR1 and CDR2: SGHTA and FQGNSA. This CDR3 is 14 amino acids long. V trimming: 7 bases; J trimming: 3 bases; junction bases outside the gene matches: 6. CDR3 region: CASTSSGRFYEQYF. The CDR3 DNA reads TGTGCCAGCACTTCTAGCGGGAGATTCTACGAGCAGTACTTC.

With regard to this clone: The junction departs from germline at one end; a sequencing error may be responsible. CDR3 in amino acids: CASKTLGRLRF. The CDR3 DNA follows: TGTGCCAGCAAAACTCTTGGGAGGCTTAGGTTC. The chain carries TRBV28 and TRBJ2-7, with D perhaps TRBD2 (6 bases). CDR3 size: 11 residues. The germline gives CDR1 MDHEN, CDR2 SYDVKM. Drawing the rest from reference TRBV28 and TRBJ2-7, the complete variable domain is DVKVTQSSRYLVKRTGEKVFLECVQDMDHENMFWYRQDPGLGLRLIYFSYDVKMKEKGDIPEGYSVSREKKERFSLILESASTNQTSMYLCASKTLGRLRFGPGTRLTVT.

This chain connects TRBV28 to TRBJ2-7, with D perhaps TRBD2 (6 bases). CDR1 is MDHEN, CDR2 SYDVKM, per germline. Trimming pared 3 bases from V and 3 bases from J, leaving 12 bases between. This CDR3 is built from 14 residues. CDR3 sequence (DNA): TGTGCCAGCAGTTTTCTGCGGGACCTCTACGAGCAGTACTTC. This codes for CASSFLRDLYEQYF. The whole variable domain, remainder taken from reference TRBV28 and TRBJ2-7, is DVKVTQSSRYLVKRTGEKVFLECVQDMDHENMFWYRQDPGLGLRLIYFSYDVKMKEKGDIPEGYSVSREKKERFSLILESASTNQTSMYLCASSFLRDLYEQYFGPGTRLTVT.

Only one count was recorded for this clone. The CDR3 protein is CASSPGTRDNEQFF. DNA for the CDR3: TGTGCCAGCAGCCCAGGGACCAGAGACAATGAGCAGTTCTTC. The chain links TRBV7-2 to TRBJ2-1; the D call may be TRBD1 or TRBD2 (5 bases each). The CDR3 consists of 14 residues. With 5 bases removed from V and 5 bases from J, the gap between germline ends came to 13 bases. Germline V gene lookup returns CDR1 SGHTA and CDR2 FQGNSA. Looking up the rest from reference TRBV7-2 and TRBJ2-1 gives the full variable domain: GAGVSQSPSNKVTEKGKDVELRCDPISGHTALYWYRQSLGQGLEFLIYFQGNSAPDKSGLPSDRFSAERTGGSVSTLTIQRTQQEDSAVYLCASSPGTRDNEQFFGPGTRLTVL.